Listed below are T cell receptor beta chains from one sample, sequenced in a study of OX40 agonist ivuxolimab in advanced cancers. Using immunoSEQ multiplex PCR, the repertoire was profiled, and TCRdb retains in-frame clones only, with some absent. The sample includes around 68,000 clones, 85% to 90% seen only once; the top ten take 0.55% to 0.85%. Sequencing used CD4+ or CD8+ T cells sorted from blood, obtained in a trial of the OX40 agonist ivuxolimab. These receptors came from an adult with an advanced solid tumor such as melanoma, head and neck, liver or kidney cancer. Each CDR3 is given with its conserved first and last residue. Fields, in order: D gene, J gene, clone size, V gene, CDR3 protein, CDR3 DNA. A D gene is named only where the DNA matches it firmly. Not all rows give a size; the values are once, few, many and, for expanded clones, a class.

d_call: -; j_call: TRBJ1-5; clone_size: -; v_call: TRBV7-6; cdr3_aa: CASSSENNQPQHF; cdr3_nt: TGTGCCAGCAGCTCGGAGAATAATCAGCCCCAGCATTTT
d_call: -; j_call: TRBJ1-1; clone_size: -; v_call: TRBV29-1; cdr3_aa: CSVEDPRFRGNTEAFF; cdr3_nt: TGCAGCGTTGAAGATCCCCGCTTCAGGGGGAACACTGAAGCTTTCTTT
d_call: TRBD2; j_call: TRBJ2-5; clone_size: -; v_call: TRBV7-7; cdr3_aa: CASSLGLAGGRETQYF; cdr3_nt: TGTGCTAGCAGCTTGGGACTAGCGGGGGGCCGGGAGACCCAGTACTTC
d_call: -; j_call: TRBJ2-3; clone_size: -; v_call: TRBV5-1; cdr3_aa: CASMEGSDTQYF; cdr3_nt: TGCGCCAGCATGGAGGGATCAGATACGCAGTATTTT
d_call: -; j_call: TRBJ1-5; clone_size: -; v_call: TRBV7-2; cdr3_aa: CASSQIWSNQPQHF; cdr3_nt: TGTGCCAGCAGCCAAATATGGAGCAATCAGCCCCAGCATTTT
d_call: TRBD1; j_call: TRBJ1-1; clone_size: -; v_call: TRBV19; cdr3_aa: CASRVTGKNTEAFF; cdr3_nt: TGTGCCAGTAGGGTGACAGGGAAGAACACTGAAGCTTTCTTT
d_call: -; j_call: TRBJ1-2; clone_size: -; v_call: TRBV7-2; cdr3_aa: CASSLFRPPASNYGYTF; cdr3_nt: TGTGCCAGCAGCTTATTCCGGCCCCCGGCATCTAACTATGGCTACACCTTC
d_call: -; j_call: TRBJ2-3; clone_size: -; v_call: TRBV5-1; cdr3_aa: CASVDSSTDTQYF; cdr3_nt: TGCGCCAGCGTGGATAGCAGCACAGATACGCAGTATTTT
d_call: -; j_call: TRBJ2-7; clone_size: -; v_call: TRBV7-2; cdr3_aa: CASSLDGWEQYF; cdr3_nt: TGTGCCAGCAGCCTCGACGGGTGGGAGCAGTACTTC
d_call: -; j_call: TRBJ1-5; clone_size: few; v_call: TRBV4-3; cdr3_aa: CASSQQEGGNQPQHF; cdr3_nt: TGCGCCAGCAGCCAACAGGAGGGTGGCAATCAGCCCCAGCATTTT
d_call: TRBD2; j_call: TRBJ2-3; clone_size: -; v_call: TRBV29-1; cdr3_aa: CSVVGASGGTDTQYF; cdr3_nt: TGCAGCGTTGTCGGGGCTAGCGGGGGCACAGATACGCAGTATTTT
d_call: -; j_call: TRBJ1-3; clone_size: -; v_call: TRBV10-3; cdr3_aa: CATDTGYSGNTIYF; cdr3_nt: TGTGCCACAGATACAGGGTACTCTGGAAACACCATATATTTT
d_call: TRBD1; j_call: TRBJ1-4; clone_size: -; v_call: TRBV5-8; cdr3_aa: CASSSGTGGNEKLFF; cdr3_nt: TGTGCCAGCAGCTCTGGGACAGGGGGGAATGAAAAACTGTTTTTT
d_call: TRBD1; j_call: TRBJ1-6; clone_size: -; v_call: TRBV2; cdr3_aa: CARRQGESSPLHF; cdr3_nt: TGTGCCAGAAGACAGGGTGAGAGTTCACCCCTCCACTTT
d_call: -; j_call: TRBJ2-3; clone_size: -; v_call: TRBV7-9; cdr3_aa: CASSFPDTQYF; cdr3_nt: TGTGCCAGCAGCTTCCCAGATACGCAGTATTTT
d_call: -; j_call: TRBJ2-7; clone_size: -; v_call: TRBV28; cdr3_aa: CASTLYPGYEQYF; cdr3_nt: TGTGCCAGCACCCTTTACCCGGGTTACGAGCAGTACTTC
d_call: TRBD1; j_call: TRBJ2-7; clone_size: -; v_call: TRBV6-5; cdr3_aa: CASRTGAEQYF; cdr3_nt: TGTGCCAGCAGGACAGGGGCCGAGCAGTACTTC
d_call: -; j_call: TRBJ2-2; clone_size: -; v_call: TRBV5-1; cdr3_aa: CASSMGYPGELFF; cdr3_nt: TGCGCCAGCAGTATGGGGTATCCCGGGGAGCTGTTTTTT
d_call: -; j_call: TRBJ1-4; clone_size: -; v_call: TRBV5-1; cdr3_aa: CASSERGGEKLFF; cdr3_nt: TGCGCCAGCAGCGAACGGGGAGGAGAAAAACTGTTTTTT
d_call: -; j_call: TRBJ2-1; clone_size: -; v_call: TRBV5-1; cdr3_aa: CASSWGAATYNEQFF; cdr3_nt: TGCGCCAGCAGCTGGGGAGCGGCGACCTACAATGAGCAGTTCTTC
d_call: -; j_call: TRBJ2-2; clone_size: -; v_call: TRBV11-2; cdr3_aa: CASSFRDENTGELFF; cdr3_nt: TGTGCCAGCAGCTTCCGGGACGAAAACACCGGGGAGCTGTTTTTT
d_call: -; j_call: TRBJ1-6; clone_size: few; v_call: TRBV7-9; cdr3_aa: CASSPLTSALHF; cdr3_nt: TGTGCCAGCAGCCCGCTGACTTCAGCCCTCCACTTT
d_call: -; j_call: TRBJ1-1; clone_size: -; v_call: TRBV14; cdr3_aa: CASSQEVGAAFF; cdr3_nt: TGTGCCAGCAGCCAAGAAGTCGGCGCAGCTTTCTTT
d_call: TRBD1; j_call: TRBJ1-3; clone_size: few; v_call: TRBV7-9; cdr3_aa: CASSFDRGSSGNTIYF; cdr3_nt: TGTGCCAGCAGCTTCGACAGGGGGAGCTCTGGAAACACCATATATTTT
d_call: -; j_call: TRBJ1-5; clone_size: -; v_call: TRBV4-1; cdr3_aa: CASSQMGNGNQPQHF; cdr3_nt: TGCGCCAGCAGCCAAATGGGGAACGGCAATCAGCCCCAGCATTTT
d_call: -; j_call: TRBJ2-3; clone_size: -; v_call: TRBV5-6; cdr3_aa: CASSRGASRTQYF; cdr3_nt: TGTGCCAGCAGTAGGGGAGCTTCCAGGACGCAGTATTTT
d_call: -; j_call: TRBJ1-4; clone_size: -; v_call: TRBV19; cdr3_aa: CASSSAGLREKLFF; cdr3_nt: TGTGCCAGTAGTTCCGCCGGCCTGAGAGAAAAACTGTTTTTT
d_call: -; j_call: TRBJ2-5; clone_size: -; v_call: TRBV5-6; cdr3_aa: CASSFWATQETQYF; cdr3_nt: TGTGCCAGCAGCTTTTGGGCCACTCAAGAGACCCAGTACTTC